The source of this T cell receptor (beta chain) is a study of T cells after yellow fever vaccination. Conversion of TCR transcripts into cDNA relied on 5'RACE template switching, which added a universal primer site and UMIs. TCRdb analysed the 5' RACE reads with MiXCR anew, one entry per CDR3 protein. The table lists about 220,000 distinct CDR3 sequences, roughly 3.3% of them singletons. This TCR came from a man in his late teens or twenties who received the YFV17D yellow fever vaccine. Sequencing used CD4+ T cells sorted from PBMCs, obtained 10 days after the yellow fever booster vaccination.

CDR3 residues: CASTLRTGGFFHGYTF. The CDR3 nucleotides are TGTGCCAGCACCCTTCGGACAGGGGGTTTTTTTCATGGCTACACCTTC. The chain joins TRBV5-6 to TRBJ1-2, with 10 nucleotides matching TRBD1. Looked up from germline, CDR1 is SGHDT and CDR2 is YYEEEE. The CDR3 is 16 amino acids. Trimming at V came to 6 bases and at J to 6 bases, leaving 14 bases not matched to a gene. Complete variable domain (other parts from reference TRBV5-6 and TRBJ1-2): DAGVTQSPTHLIKTRGQQVTLRCSPKSGHDTVSWYQQALGQGPQFIFQYYEEEERQRGNFPDRFSGHQFPNYSSELNVNALLLGDSALYLCASTLRTGGFFHGYTFGSGTRLTVV.